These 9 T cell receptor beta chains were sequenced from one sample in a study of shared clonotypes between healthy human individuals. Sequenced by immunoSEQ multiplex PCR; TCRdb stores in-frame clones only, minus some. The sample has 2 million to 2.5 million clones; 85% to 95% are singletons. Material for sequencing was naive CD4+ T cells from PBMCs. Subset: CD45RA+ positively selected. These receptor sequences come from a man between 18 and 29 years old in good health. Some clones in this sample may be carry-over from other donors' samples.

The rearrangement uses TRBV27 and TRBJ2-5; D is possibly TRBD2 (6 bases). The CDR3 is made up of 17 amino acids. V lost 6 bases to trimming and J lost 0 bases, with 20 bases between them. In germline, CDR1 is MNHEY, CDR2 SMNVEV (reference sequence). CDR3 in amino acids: CASRETRGREYQETQYF. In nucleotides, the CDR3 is TGTGCCAGCAGGGAGACCCGAGGACGGGAGTACCAAGAGACCCAGTACTTC.

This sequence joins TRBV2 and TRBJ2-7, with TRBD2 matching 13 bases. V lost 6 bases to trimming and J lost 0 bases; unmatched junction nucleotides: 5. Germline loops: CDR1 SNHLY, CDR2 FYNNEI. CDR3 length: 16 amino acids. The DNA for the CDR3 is TGTGCCAGCAGAAATGGACTAGCGGGGGTCTCCTACGAGCAGTACTTC. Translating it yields CASRNGLAGVSYEQYF.

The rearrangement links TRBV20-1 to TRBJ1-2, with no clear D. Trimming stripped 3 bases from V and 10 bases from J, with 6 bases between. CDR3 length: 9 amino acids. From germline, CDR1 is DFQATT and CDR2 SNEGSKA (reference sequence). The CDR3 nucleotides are TGCAGTGCTAGGTTGTCCTACACCTTC. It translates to CSARLSYTF.

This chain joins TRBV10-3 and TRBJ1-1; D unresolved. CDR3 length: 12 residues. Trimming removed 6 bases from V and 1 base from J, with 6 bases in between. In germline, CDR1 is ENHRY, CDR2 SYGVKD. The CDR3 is CAISFGNTEAFF. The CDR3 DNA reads TGTGCCATCAGCTTTGGGAACACTGAAGCTTTCTTT.

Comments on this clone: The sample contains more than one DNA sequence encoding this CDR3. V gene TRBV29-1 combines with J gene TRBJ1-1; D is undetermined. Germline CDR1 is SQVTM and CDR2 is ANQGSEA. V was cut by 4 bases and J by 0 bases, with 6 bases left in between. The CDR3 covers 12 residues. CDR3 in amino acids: CSVAAVNTEAFF. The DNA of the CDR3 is TGCAGCGTTGCGGCAGTGAACACTGAAGCTTTCTTT.

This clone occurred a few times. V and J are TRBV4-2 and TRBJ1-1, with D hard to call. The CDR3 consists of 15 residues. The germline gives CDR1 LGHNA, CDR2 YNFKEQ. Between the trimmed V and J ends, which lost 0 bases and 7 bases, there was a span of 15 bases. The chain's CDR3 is CASSQEHGLNGEAFF. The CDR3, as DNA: TGTGCCAGCAGCCAAGAACACGGGCTAAATGGTGAAGCTTTCTTT.

CDR3 nucleotides: TGCGCCAGCAGCTCCCTGGGAGCGGGAGGGCCTGATCCCTACGAGCAGTACTTC. This translates into CASSSLGAGGPDPYEQYF. The chain is built from TRBV5-1 and TRBJ2-7, with TRBD2 identical over 10 bases. Germline loops: CDR1 SGHRS, CDR2 YFSETQ. V lost 3 bases and J lost 2; bases outside the gene matches: 14. The CDR3 has 18 amino acids.

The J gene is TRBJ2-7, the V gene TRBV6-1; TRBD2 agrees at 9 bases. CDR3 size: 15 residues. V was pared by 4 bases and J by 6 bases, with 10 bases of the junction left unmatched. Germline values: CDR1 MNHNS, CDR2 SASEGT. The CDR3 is CASSGRLAEGSEQYF. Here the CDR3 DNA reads TGTGCCAGCAGTGGCCGACTAGCGGAGGGGAGCGAGCAGTACTTC.

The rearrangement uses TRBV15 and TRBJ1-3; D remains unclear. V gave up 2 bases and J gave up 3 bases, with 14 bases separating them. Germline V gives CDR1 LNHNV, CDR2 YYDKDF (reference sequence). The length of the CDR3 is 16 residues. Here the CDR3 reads CATSRIHGGYGNTIYF. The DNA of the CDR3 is TGTGCCACCAGCAGAATACACGGCGGATATGGAAACACCATATATTTT.